What follows are 27 T cell receptor beta chains derived from one specimen sequenced in a study of blood T cell repertoires in COVID-19. Here immunoSEQ multiplex PCR was the method, and the copy in TCRdb shows in-frame clones only, minus some. The data show 90,000 to 100,000 clones, over 75% seen once. The sample taken for sequencing was peripheral blood. These TCRs come from a woman of 80 years or more with acute or convalescent COVID-19.

This clone has a handful of counts. V gene TRBV10-3 combines with J gene TRBJ1-2, with a tentative D call TRBD1 (5 bases). The CDR3 has 19 amino acids. Trimming pared 2 bases from V and 2 bases from J, leaving 24 bases between. The germline V gene has CDR1 ENHRY and CDR2 SYGVKD. The CDR3 sequence is CAISEGQYGPTVGNYGYTF. For the CDR3, the DNA is TGTGCCATCAGTGAGGGACAATACGGGCCCACGGTCGGGAACTATGGCTACACCTTC.

V and J are TRBV5-6 and TRBJ2-5, with D possibly TRBD1 on 6 matching bases. Germline V gene data show CDR1 as SGHDT and CDR2 as YYEEEE. CDR3 length: 15 amino acids. V lost 6 bases and J 5 bases, leaving 20 bases between the germline ends. CDR3 region: CASTPGWARGETQYF. CDR3 DNA: TGTGCCAGCACCCCTGGGTGGGCGAGGGGGGAGACCCAGTACTTC.

The V call is TRBV2, the J call TRBJ1-2; 7 bases map to TRBD1. The V gene's germline CDR1 is SNHLY and CDR2 FYNNEI. Losses at the gene ends were 5 bases for V and 0 bases for J; bases not matched to a gene: 3. CDR3 length equals 14 residues. DNA of the CDR3: TGTGCCAGCAGTTCCGGGACAGCTAACTATGGCTACACCTTC. Translation gives CASSSGTANYGYTF.

The chain links TRBV4-2 to TRBJ2-3; D is uncertain. From germline, CDR1 is LGHNA and CDR2 YNFKEQ. The ends were cut back, 0 bases at V and 4 bases at J, with 8 bases in the middle. CDR3 length equals 14 residues. In nucleotides, the CDR3 is TGTGCCAGCAGCCAAGATATGGCGGCAGATACGCAGTATTTT. This encodes CASSQDMAADTQYF.

CDR3 region: CASSWGLVATDTQYF. For the CDR3, the DNA is TGTGCCAGCAGCTGGGGACTAGTGGCCACAGATACGCAGTATTTT. The V and J genes are TRBV5-6 and TRBJ2-3; 8 nucleotides align to TRBD2. Trimming cost V 3 bases and J 2 bases; bases outside gene matches: 5. This CDR3 spans 15 amino acids. CDR1 is SGHDT, CDR2 YYEEEE, per germline.

The chain recombines TRBV19 with TRBJ1-1; TRBD1 is a possible D gene (6 bases). The CDR3 is 13 amino acids. The V end was cut by 10 bases, the J end by 2 bases, with 14 bases between. The germline V gene has CDR1 LNHDA and CDR2 SQIVND (reference sequence). CDR3 residues: CATAGGINTEAFF. CDR3 DNA: TGTGCCACAGCGGGGGGCATAAACACTGAAGCTTTCTTT. Combining the CDR3 with reference TRBV19 and TRBJ1-1 gives the whole variable domain DGGITQSPKYLFRKEGQNVTLSCEQNLNHDAMYWYRQDPGQGLRLIYYSQIVNDFQKGDIAEGYSVSREKKESFPLTVTSAQKNPTAFYLCATAGGINTEAFFGQGTRLTVV.

The CDR3 nucleotides are TGTGCCAGCAGCTTAGTTGCGGGGAACACTGAAGCTTTCTTT. It is translated as CASSLVAGNTEAFF. The rearrangement links TRBV11-2 to TRBJ1-1; D not resolved. The CDR3 extends over 14 amino acids. V was trimmed by 1 base and J by 1 base, leaving 7 bases between them. Germline V gives CDR1 SGHAT, CDR2 FQNNGV.

The CDR3 coding sequence is TGTGCCATCAGTGAGACCACATATGGCTACACCTTC. Residues: CAISETTYGYTF. The V and J genes are TRBV10-3 and TRBJ1-2; D not resolved. There are 12 residues in the CDR3. Per the germline V gene, CDR1 is ENHRY and CDR2 is SYGVKD. The V and J ends lost 2 bases and 5 bases respectively, with 6 bases between them.

The rearrangement joins TRBV7-2 to TRBJ1-1, with D perhaps matching TRBD1 (6 bases). V was trimmed by 1 base and J by 10 bases, leaving 10 bases between them. Germline-derived CDR1 and CDR2 are SGHTA and FQGNSA. This CDR3 has 12 amino acids. The CDR3 region is CASSLDRVGAFF. In DNA form, the CDR3 reads TGTGCCAGCAGCTTAGACAGGGTCGGAGCTTTCTTT.

The V call is TRBV2, the J call TRBJ1-1, with D possibly being TRBD1 (6 bases). The germline gives CDR1 SNHLY, CDR2 FYNNEI. The V end lost 2 bases, the J end lost 4 bases, and 11 bases lay between the germline ends. This CDR3 is built from 14 residues. The CDR3 sequence: CASSEWNRATEAFF. As DNA, the CDR3 is TGTGCCAGCAGTGAATGGAACAGGGCCACTGAAGCTTTCTTT.

This chain uses TRBV19 with TRBJ1-1, with 9 bases fitting TRBD1. This CDR3 region has 14 residues. Germline assignment: CDR1 LNHDA and CDR2 SQIVND (reference sequence). Unmatched junction bases numbered 7, after V lost 5 bases and J lost 6 bases. For the CDR3, the DNA is TGTGCCAGTAGTTTGGGACAGGGAAGGTCTGAAGCTTTCTTT. It yields the protein CASSLGQGRSEAFF.

The CDR3 reads CASSQGSNYGYTF. The DNA for the CDR3 is TGTGCCAGCAGCCAGGGTTCTAACTATGGCTACACCTTC. The chain employs TRBV7-9 and TRBJ1-2, with TRBD1 as a possible D gene (5 bases). Trimming took 5 bases from V and 0 from J, leaving 7 bases between them. CDR3 length: 13 residues. Germline V gene data show CDR1 as SEHNR and CDR2 as FQNEAQ (reference sequence).

The chain carries TRBV2 and TRBJ1-5, with D perhaps matching TRBD1 (5 bases). CDR1 is SNHLY, CDR2 FYNNEI, per germline. This CDR3 comprises 14 residues. V lost 1 base, J lost 6 bases, and 10 bases lay in between. This chain's CDR3 is CASSEGQGRQPQHF. DNA for the CDR3: TGTGCCAGCAGTGAAGGGCAGGGTCGTCAGCCCCAGCATTTT.

This clone was recorded once. The rearrangement joins TRBV15 to TRBJ1-2; D might be TRBD1 (6 bases). Per the germline V gene, CDR1 is LNHNV and CDR2 is YYDKDF (reference sequence). The CDR3 runs 12 residues. Between the trimmed V and J ends, which lost 2 bases and 13 bases, there was a span of 14 bases. CDR3 DNA: TGTGCCACCAGCAGACGCACAGGGACCCCCACCTTC. Protein: CATSRRTGTPTF. The variable domain in full, with the rest retrieved from reference TRBV15 and TRBJ1-2, is DAMVIQNPRYQVTQFGKPVTLSCSQTLNHNVMYWYQQKSSQAPKLLFHYYDKDFNNEADTPDNFQSRRPNTSFCFLDIRSPGLGDTAMYLCATSRRTGTPTFGSGTRLTVV.

This sequence joins TRBV18 and TRBJ1-6, with 9 bases aligning to TRBD1. This CDR3 contains 15 residues. Per germline, CDR1 KGHSH and CDR2 LQKENI. With 3 bases clipped from V and 7 bases from J, the junction kept 4 bases outside the gene matches. The CDR3 DNA is TGTGCCAGCTCACCCGGGACAGGGAGCAATTCACCCCTCCACTTT. This translates into CASSPGTGSNSPLHF. Complete variable domain (other parts from reference TRBV18 and TRBJ1-6): NAGVMQNPRHLVRRRGQEARLRCSPMKGHSHVYWYRQLPEEGLKFMVYLQKENIIDESGMPKERFSAEFPKEGPSILRIQQVVRGDSAAYFCASSPGTGSNSPLHFGNGTRLTVT.

The genes are TRBV27 and TRBJ2-3, with D maybe TRBD2 (6 bases). The CDR3 consists of 17 residues. The germline V gene encodes CDR1 MNHEY and CDR2 SMNVEV (reference sequence). V was clipped by 1 base and J by 0 bases, with 14 bases between them. CDR3 sequence (DNA): TGTGCCAGCAGTTTATACGTTGGGGGAGGCAGCACAGATACGCAGTATTTT. This sequence encodes CASSLYVGGGSTDTQYF.

This clone was seen a single time. The gene calls are TRBV6-1 and TRBJ2-3; TRBD2 matches 12 bases. Germline lookup yields CDR1 MNHNS and CDR2 SASEGT. V was pared by 1 base and J by 2 bases, with 7 bases of the junction left unmatched. The CDR3 sequence is 18 residues long. The CDR3 DNA reads TGTGCCAGCAGTGAAGGACTAGCGGGGGCCGTATACACAGATACGCAGTATTTT. Protein sequence: CASSEGLAGAVYTDTQYF.

The rearrangement uses TRBV5-4 and TRBJ1-1; D perhaps matches TRBD1 (5 bases). V was trimmed by 4 bases and J by 1 base, leaving 8 bases between them. The CDR3 is 13 residues long. Germline V gene lookup returns CDR1 SGHNT and CDR2 YYREEE (reference sequence). The DNA of the CDR3 is TGTGCCAGCAGCCGAGACAGGAACACTGAAGCTTTCTTT. Amino acid sequence: CASSRDRNTEAFF.

Written as DNA, the CDR3 is TGTGCCAGCAGCGAGCTTTCCTATGGCTACACCTTC. This sequence encodes CASSELSYGYTF. The gene calls are TRBV28 and TRBJ1-2, with no clear D. The germline CDR1 and CDR2 sequences are MDHEN and SYDVKM. V shed 6 bases and J shed 4 bases, with 9 bases lying between them. The CDR3 spans 12 residues.

The genes are TRBV7-2 and TRBJ1-5, with D tentatively TRBD1 (6 bases). The CDR3 extends over 14 amino acids. The germline V gene encodes CDR1 SGHTA and CDR2 FQGNSA. Trimming cost V 1 base and J 3 bases, with 7 bases left between them. This CDR3 is CASSLGTANQPQHF. In DNA, the CDR3 is TGTGCCAGCAGCTTAGGGACAGCCAATCAGCCCCAGCATTTT.

The rearrangement joins TRBV4-1 to TRBJ2-7, with TRBD1 matching 9 bases. V was clipped by 0 bases and J by 5 bases; unmatched bases: 5. The V gene's germline CDR1 is MGHRA and CDR2 YSYEKL. CDR3 length: 15 amino acids. Written as DNA, the CDR3 is TGCGCCAGCAGCCAAGATTGGGGACAGGGAAACGAGCAGTACTTC. Translated, it gives CASSQDWGQGNEQYF.

The rearrangement uses TRBV18 and TRBJ1-6; no firm D call. The CDR3 has 14 residues. From germline, CDR1 is KGHSH and CDR2 LQKENI. V gave up 2 bases and J gave up 7 bases, with 9 bases separating them. The CDR3 bases are TGTGCCAGCTCACCAACAGAACCCAATTCACCCCTCCACTTT. The encoded protein is CASSPTEPNSPLHF.

This chain connects TRBV5-3 to TRBJ2-1; TRBD1 is a possible D gene (6 bases). TRBV5-3 is known as an ORF, though its function is uncertain. V was shortened by 4 bases and J by 2 bases, with 19 bases between the two germline ends. The CDR3 is 17 residues long. The CDR3 sequence is CARSIGTQSNPYNEQFF. CDR3 nucleotides: TGTGCCAGAAGCATCGGGACACAAAGTAACCCCTACAATGAGCAGTTCTTC.

Concerning this clone itself: The junction departs from the called germline gene at one end, perhaps through a read error. The J gene is TRBJ2-4, the V gene TRBV6-2 or TRBV6-3, with D possibly TRBD2 on 6 matching bases. Germline CDR1 reads MNHEY; CDR2 reads SVGEGT. This CDR3 has 11 residues. The CDR3 region is CASSYGTLRDF. CDR3 nucleotides: TGTGCCAGCAGTTACGGGACTCTTCGGGACTTC.

The chain recombines TRBV5-6 with TRBJ2-3; 9 bases align to TRBD1. CDR3 size: 14 residues. Germline CDR1 reads SGHDT; CDR2 reads YYEEEE. V lost 7 bases and J lost 2; bases outside the gene matches: 5. The CDR3 coding sequence is TGTGCCAGCGCACGGGACAGGGTCACAGATACGCAGTATTTT. Translation: CASARDRVTDTQYF.

This chain links TRBV6-5 with TRBJ2-1; 10 bases are a match to TRBD2. Germline V gene sequence: CDR1 MNHEY, CDR2 SVGAGI. Trimming removed 4 bases from V and 5 bases from J; junction bases left unmatched: 5. The CDR3 runs 15 residues. The CDR3 loop is CASSSRLAGNNEQFF. CDR3 bases: TGTGCCAGCAGTTCCCGACTAGCGGGTAACAATGAGCAGTTCTTC.

This clone came up once. This chain uses TRBV7-2 with TRBJ2-5, with D uncertain. Germline V lookup: CDR1 SGHTA, CDR2 FQGNSA. The ends were cut back, 5 bases at V and 7 bases at J, with 14 bases in the middle. CDR3 length equals 13 residues. CDR3 in amino acids: CASSLDILGTQYF. Here the CDR3 DNA reads TGTGCCAGCAGCCTCGACATTTTAGGGACCCAGTACTTC.